These 26 T cell receptor beta chains were sequenced from one sample in a study of blood T cell repertoires in COVID-19. This table comes from immunoSEQ multiplex PCR, and its TCRdb copy is limited to in-frame clones, with some not included. The sample records 45,000 or so clones, roughly 82% being singletons. The sample taken for sequencing was peripheral blood. These receptors originate from a human donor in a cohort sampled during active COVID-19.

The rearrangement links TRBV6-9 to TRBJ2-2, with 7 nucleotides matching TRBD1. The CDR3 contains 19 residues. Trimming took 0 bases from V and 0 from J; bases not matched to a gene: 10. CDR1 MNHGY and CDR2 SVAAGI come from the germline V gene. DNA of the CDR3: TGTGCCAGCAGTTATTCTCCCCTCTCTACAGGGGCGAACACCGGGGAGCTGTTTTTT. This codes for CASSYSPLSTGANTGELFF.

The chain uses TRBV5-1 and TRBJ2-5; D might be TRBD2 (5 bases). CDR1 is SGHRS, CDR2 YFSETQ, per germline. CDR3 size: 14 residues. Trimming cost V 7 bases and J 4 bases, with 17 bases left between them. CDR3 sequence reads: CASRNAGGGETQYF. CDR3 sequence (DNA): TGCGCCAGCCGGAACGCAGGTGGAGGAGAGACCCAGTACTTC.

The chain recombines TRBV5-4 with TRBJ2-3, with unresolved D. The germline gives CDR1 SGHNT, CDR2 YYREEE (reference sequence). The CDR3 runs 15 residues. Deletions cut 0 bases from V and 0 bases from J, with 8 bases between. The CDR3 DNA is TGTGCCAGCAGCTTGGGAGGCACCAGCACAGATACGCAGTATTTT. Protein sequence: CASSLGGTSTDTQYF.

The chain links TRBV15 to TRBJ1-4, with 8 nucleotides matching TRBD1. In germline, CDR1 is LNHNV, CDR2 YYDKDF (reference sequence). V dropped 1 base and J dropped 1; count of bases not matched to a gene: 5. The CDR3 consists of 17 residues. The CDR3 DNA follows: TGTGCCACCAGCAGAGCTATCGGACAGGGAACTAATGAAAAACTGTTTTTT. Amino acids: CATSRAIGQGTNEKLFF.

V gene TRBV11-3 combines with J gene TRBJ2-7; tentatively, D is TRBD2 (5 bases). Trimming stripped 2 bases from V and 4 bases from J, with 15 bases between. Germline CDR1 and CDR2: SGHNT and YENEEA. The CDR3 totals 15 residues. The CDR3 nucleotides read TGTGCCAGCAGCTTATCCTGGACTGGGCGGTACGAGCAGTACTTC. It encodes CASSLSWTGRYEQYF.

This clone was recorded a few times. V and J are TRBV28 and TRBJ1-1, with TRBD1 identical over 10 bases. This CDR3 is 12 amino acids long. J lost 4 bases, V lost 10 bases, and 3 bases had no gene match. Germline CDR1 MDHEN, CDR2 SYDVKM. Here the CDR3 DNA reads TGTGCCACTAGACAGGGGGCCACTGAAGCTTTCTTT. Its translation: CATRQGATEAFF.

The rearrangement joins TRBV2 to TRBJ2-7, with 8 bases aligning to TRBD2. The CDR3 spans 15 residues. Germline CDR1 is SNHLY and CDR2 is FYNNEI. The V gene end was trimmed by 3 bases and the J gene end by 0 bases; junction bases not matched to a gene: 4. CDR3 nucleotide sequence: TGTGCCAGCAGTGAGGGGCTAGCGGGCTCCTACGAGCAGTACTTC. As protein: CASSEGLAGSYEQYF.

The V gene is TRBV6-5, the J gene TRBJ1-4, with 9 nucleotides matching TRBD1. This CDR3 comprises 15 residues. CDR1 MNHEY and CDR2 SVGAGI come from the germline V gene. Unmatched junction bases numbered 12, after V lost 10 bases and J lost 6 bases. CDR3 bases: TGTGCCACTTCTCTCTCACAGGGGGCCGATGAAAAACTGTTTTTT. Amino acid sequence: CATSLSQGADEKLFF.

The V gene is TRBV30, the J gene TRBJ2-3; maybe TRBD2 (6 bases). The germline V gene has CDR1 GTSNPN and CDR2 SVGIG (reference sequence). Trimming cost V 2 bases and J 3 bases, with 18 bases left between them. The CDR3 loop spans 16 amino acids. The CDR3 here is CAWSPSPRERTDTQYF. Written as DNA, the CDR3 is TGTGCCTGGAGTCCATCCCCCCGGGAGAGAACAGATACGCAGTATTTT.

The V gene is TRBV19, the J gene TRBJ2-7; 11 nucleotides line up with TRBD2. Germline assignment: CDR1 LNHDA and CDR2 SQIVND (reference sequence). The trim removed 4 bases at V and 6 bases at J, leaving 5 bases unmatched. CDR3 size: 14 residues. For the CDR3, the DNA is TGTGCCAGTAGTACTACCGGGACTAGCGGCGAGCAGTACTTC. This sequence encodes CASSTTGTSGEQYF.

This clone was picked up one time. The genes are TRBV3-1 (or the pseudogene TRBV3-2) and TRBJ1-5; 9 bases map to TRBD1. Germline V gene sequence: CDR1 LGHDT, CDR2 YNNKEL (reference sequence). This CDR3 comprises 16 residues. V was clipped by 1 base and J by 1 base; unmatched bases: 2. The CDR3 is CASSQGTGASNQPQHF. The DNA of the CDR3 is TGTGCCAGCAGCCAAGGGACAGGGGCGAGCAATCAGCCCCAGCATTTT.

V gene TRBV10-3 combines with J gene TRBJ2-1; TRBD2 agrees at 10 bases. With 6 bases clipped from V and 6 bases from J, the junction kept 8 bases outside the gene matches. Germline CDR1 reads ENHRY; CDR2 reads SYGVKD. This CDR3 contains 15 residues. The CDR3 loop reads CAIRGGLAPSNEQFF. The CDR3 DNA is TGTGCCATCAGGGGGGGACTAGCGCCATCCAATGAGCAGTTCTTC.

This chain uses TRBV4-1 with TRBJ1-6; D is unresolved. With 0 bases removed from V and 1 base from J, the gap between germline ends came to 16 bases. The CDR3 is 19 amino acids. Germline CDR1 MGHRA, CDR2 YSYEKL. The CDR3, as DNA: TGCGCCAGCAGCCAAGATGACCCGCGGGTGGCATCCTATAATTCACCCCTCCACTTT. This encodes CASSQDDPRVASYNSPLHF.

The V gene is TRBV7-2, the J gene TRBJ2-1; 11 bases are a match to TRBD2. V lost 0 bases, J lost 9 bases, and 7 bases stayed unmatched. CDR3 size: 16 residues. Germline CDR1 and CDR2: SGHTA and FQGNSA. CDR3 in amino acids: CASSLAGLAGGTEQFF. The CDR3, as DNA: TGTGCCAGCAGCTTAGCCGGCCTAGCGGGAGGTACTGAGCAGTTCTTC.

The chain uses TRBV21-1 and TRBJ2-1; the table's D call TRBD1 went unverified against the DNA. TRBV21-1 is a pseudogene locus. CDR3 length: 17 amino acids. The CDR3 DNA follows: TGTGCCAGCCATAAGAGGAGTCACAGGGGAAAAAACAATGAGCAGTTCTTC. Translation: CASHKRSHRGKNNEQFF.

The gene calls are TRBV6-6 and TRBJ1-6, with D possibly TRBD1 on 5 matching bases. With 5 bases removed from V and 9 bases from J, the gap between germline ends came to 8 bases. The CDR3 is 12 residues long. Germline V lookup: CDR1 MNHNY, CDR2 SVGAGI (reference sequence). The CDR3 DNA sequence: TGTGCCAGCAGTCCCAGGGTTTCACCCCTCCACTTT. Its translation: CASSPRVSPLHF.

The J gene is TRBJ2-3, the V gene TRBV5-1; 7 bases map to TRBD2. The CDR3 is 14 amino acids. With V trimmed by 5 bases and J by 1 base, 4 bases remained unmatched. CDR1 is SGHRS, CDR2 YFSETQ, per germline. The CDR3 nucleotides read TGCGCCAGCAGATCTACTAGCGGCACAGATACGCAGTATTTT. It is translated as CASRSTSGTDTQYF.

The chain joins TRBV6-5 to TRBJ2-5; maybe TRBD2 (5 bases). This CDR3 comprises 13 residues. Germline V CDR1 and CDR2: MNHEY, SVGAGI. The V end was cut by 8 bases, the J end by 0 bases, with 10 bases between. The CDR3 DNA reads as TGTGCCAGCGCCGGACTGTACCAAGAGACCCAGTACTTC. Amino acids: CASAGLYQETQYF.

This chain joins TRBV29-1 and TRBJ1-1, with 8 bases that match TRBD1. This CDR3 is 14 amino acids long. CDR1 and CDR2 (germline): SQVTM, ANQGSEA. Unmatched junction bases numbered 9, after V lost 4 bases and J lost 5 bases. This CDR3 reads CSVVVTGASTEAFF. The CDR3 coding sequence is TGCAGCGTTGTTGTGACAGGGGCCTCGACTGAAGCTTTCTTT.

CDR3 residues: CASSSPPGQLYEKLFF. The CDR3 DNA is TGTGCCAGTAGTTCTCCCCCGGGACAGCTTTATGAAAAACTGTTTTTT. The J gene is TRBJ1-4, the V gene TRBV19, with 7 bases aligning to TRBD1. Germline V gene lookup returns CDR1 LNHDA and CDR2 SQIVND (reference sequence). The CDR3 covers 16 residues. V dropped 5 bases and J dropped 6; count of bases not matched to a gene: 12. Full variable domain (missing parts from reference TRBV19 and TRBJ1-4): DGGITQSPKYLFRKEGQNVTLSCEQNLNHDAMYWYRQDPGQGLRLIYYSQIVNDFQKGDIAEGYSVSREKKESFPLTVTSAQKNPTAFYLCASSSPPGQLYEKLFFGSGTQLSVL.

This chain connects TRBV7-2 to TRBJ2-6; perhaps TRBD1 as D (6 bases). Germline loops: CDR1 SGHTA, CDR2 FQGNSA. The CDR3 is 13 amino acids. The V and J ends lost 7 bases and 2 bases respectively, with 6 bases between them. CDR3 in DNA: TGTGCCAGCAAGGGGGCTGGGGCCAACGTCCTGACTTTC. Its protein is CASKGAGANVLTF. The whole variable domain, filled in from reference TRBV7-2 and TRBJ2-6, reads GAGVSQSPSNKVTEKGKDVELRCDPISGHTALYWYRQSLGQGLEFLIYFQGNSAPDKSGLPSDRFSAERTGGSVSTLTIQRTQQEDSAVYLCASKGAGANVLTFGAGSRLTVL.

CDR3 in amino acids: CATSRAPGRYQPQHF. The DNA for the CDR3 is TGTGCCACCAGCAGAGCCCCAGGGCGTTATCAGCCCCAGCATTTT. The rearrangement links TRBV15 to TRBJ1-5; possibly TRBD1 for D (5 bases). CDR1 is LNHNV and CDR2 is YYDKDF in the germline V gene (reference sequence). The length of the CDR3 is 15 residues. V lost 1 base and J 5 bases, leaving 12 bases between the germline ends. Full variable domain (remainder filled in from reference TRBV15 and TRBJ1-5): DAMVIQNPRYQVTQFGKPVTLSCSQTLNHNVMYWYQQKSSQAPKLLFHYYDKDFNNEADTPDNFQSRRPNTSFCFLDIRSPGLGDTAMYLCATSRAPGRYQPQHFGDGTRLSIL.

This clone was picked up a small number of times. V is TRBV11-2 and J is TRBJ2-3, with D tentatively TRBD1 (5 bases). The length of the CDR3 is 13 residues. CDR1 is SGHAT, CDR2 FQNNGV, per germline. Trimming pared 3 bases from V and 2 bases from J, leaving 6 bases between. CDR3 sequence: CASSLDNTDTQYF. The DNA of the CDR3 is TGTGCCAGCAGCTTGGACAACACAGATACGCAGTATTTT.

This clone was counted a few times. This sequence joins TRBV29-1 and TRBJ2-3, with 10 bases lining up with TRBD2. J was trimmed by 1 base and V by 5 bases; bases with no gene match: 6. Germline-derived CDR1 and CDR2 are SQVTM and ANQGSEA. The length of the CDR3 is 15 residues. The CDR3 reads CSVNLAGERTDTQYF. The CDR3, as DNA: TGCAGCGTTAACCTAGCGGGGGAACGCACAGATACGCAGTATTTT.

The rearrangement links TRBV28 to TRBJ2-7; D unresolved. The CDR3 has 11 amino acids. Per the germline V gene, CDR1 is MDHEN and CDR2 is SYDVKM. Trimming left V 3 bases short and J 3 bases short, with 3 bases between. CDR3 sequence: CASSFFYEQYF. CDR3 nucleotide sequence: TGTGCCAGCAGTTTCTTCTACGAGCAGTACTTC.

The chain recombines TRBV28 with TRBJ2-7; possibly TRBD1 for D (5 bases). The CDR3 contains 14 residues. Looked up from germline, CDR1 is MDHEN and CDR2 is SYDVKM. Trimming pared 4 bases from V and 6 bases from J, leaving 16 bases between. The CDR3 loop is CASSYRSLGIEQYF. CDR3 DNA sequence: TGTGCCAGCAGTTACAGGTCCCTAGGGATCGAGCAGTACTTC.